This T cell receptor beta chain was recovered during a study of cytomegalovirus exposure and HLA in healthy donors. Study observations and caveats: Among the CMV-associated chains, a few were confirmed in vitro as specific for CMV antigens. In an earlier analysis, in some 500 donors, most V segments appeared productive either ~90% or ~30% of the time.

In the PCR, 60 Vbeta and 13 Jbeta primers were used. The data were produced by immunoSEQ multiplex PCR, yet TCRdb's version contains in-frame clones alone and is incomplete. Here the sample table reports some 51,000 clones. CDR1 and CDR2 (germline): SGHTA, FQGTGA. Deletions cut 5 bases from V and 8 bases from J, with 16 bases between. This CDR3 is 14 amino acids long. Points on this clone: No antigen is known for it.

The specimen sequenced was PBMCs. The TCR sequence derives from a man aged 35 to 55 in good health and CMV-seropositive. V is TRBV7-3 and J is TRBJ2-1; weak D call: TRBD1 (6 bases). The CDR3 region has the DNA TGTGCCAGCAGCAAAACAGGGACGGATTATGAGCAGTTCTTC. It encodes CASSKTGTDYEQFF.